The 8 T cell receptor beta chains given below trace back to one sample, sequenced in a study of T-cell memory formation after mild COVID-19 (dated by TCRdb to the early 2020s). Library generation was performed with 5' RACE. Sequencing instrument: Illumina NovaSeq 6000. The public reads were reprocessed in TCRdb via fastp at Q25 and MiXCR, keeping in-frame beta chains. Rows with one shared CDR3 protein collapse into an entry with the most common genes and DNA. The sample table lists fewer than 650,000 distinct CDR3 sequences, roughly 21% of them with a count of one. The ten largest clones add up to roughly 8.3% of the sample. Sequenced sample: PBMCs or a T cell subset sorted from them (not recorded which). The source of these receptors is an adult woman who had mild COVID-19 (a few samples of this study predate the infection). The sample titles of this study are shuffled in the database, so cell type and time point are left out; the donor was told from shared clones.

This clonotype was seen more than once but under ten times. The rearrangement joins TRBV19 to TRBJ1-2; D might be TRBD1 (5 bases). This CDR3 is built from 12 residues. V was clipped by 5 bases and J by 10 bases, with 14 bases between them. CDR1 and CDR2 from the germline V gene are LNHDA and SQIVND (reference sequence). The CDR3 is CASSAIPGPYTF. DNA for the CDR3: TGTGCCAGTAGTGCGATCCCGGGACCCTACACCTTC.

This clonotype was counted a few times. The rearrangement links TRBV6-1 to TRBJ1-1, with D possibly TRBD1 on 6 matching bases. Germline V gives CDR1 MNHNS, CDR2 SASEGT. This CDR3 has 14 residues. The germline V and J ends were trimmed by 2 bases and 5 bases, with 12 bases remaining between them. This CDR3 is CASSELFRGTEAFF. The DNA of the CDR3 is TGTGCCAGCAGTGAATTATTCAGGGGTACTGAAGCTTTCTTT.

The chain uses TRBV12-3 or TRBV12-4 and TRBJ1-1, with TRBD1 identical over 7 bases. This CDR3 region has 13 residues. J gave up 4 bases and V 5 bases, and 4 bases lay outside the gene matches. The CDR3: CASSVGQFTEAFF. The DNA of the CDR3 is TGTGCCAGCAGTGTGGGACAGTTCACTGAAGCTTTCTTT.

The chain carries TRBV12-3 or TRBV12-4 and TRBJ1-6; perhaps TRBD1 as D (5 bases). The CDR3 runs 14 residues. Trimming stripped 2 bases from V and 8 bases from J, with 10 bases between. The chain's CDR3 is CASSLWGEDSPLHF. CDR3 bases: TGTGCCAGCAGTTTATGGGGGGAAGATTCACCCCTCCACTTT.

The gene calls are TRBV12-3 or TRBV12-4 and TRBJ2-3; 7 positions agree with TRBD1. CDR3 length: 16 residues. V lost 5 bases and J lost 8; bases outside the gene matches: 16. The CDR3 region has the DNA TGTGCCAGCAGTCTGACAGGGACAACGCTCATAGGTACGCAGTATTTT. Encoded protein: CASSLTGTTLIGTQYF.

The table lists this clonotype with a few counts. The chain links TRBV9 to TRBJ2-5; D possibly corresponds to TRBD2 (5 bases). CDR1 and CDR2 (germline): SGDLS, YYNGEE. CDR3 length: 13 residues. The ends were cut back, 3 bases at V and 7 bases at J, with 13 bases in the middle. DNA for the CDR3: TGTGCCAGCAGCGGGTCAACCGAGGGGACCCAGTACTTC. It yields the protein CASSGSTEGTQYF.

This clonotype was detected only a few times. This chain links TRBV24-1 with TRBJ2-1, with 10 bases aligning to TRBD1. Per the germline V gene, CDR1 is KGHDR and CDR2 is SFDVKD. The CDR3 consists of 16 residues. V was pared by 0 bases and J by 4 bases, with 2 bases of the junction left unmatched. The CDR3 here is CATSDLRTGGYNEQFF. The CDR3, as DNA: TGTGCCACCAGTGATTTGCGGACAGGGGGATACAATGAGCAGTTCTTC.

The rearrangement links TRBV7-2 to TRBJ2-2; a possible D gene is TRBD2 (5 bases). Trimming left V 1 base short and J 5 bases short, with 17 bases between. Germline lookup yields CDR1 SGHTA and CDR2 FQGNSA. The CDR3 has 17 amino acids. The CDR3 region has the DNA TGTGCCAGCAGCTTAGGGTCCTGGGTGGGAGTTACCGGGGAGCTGTTTTTT. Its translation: CASSLGSWVGVTGELFF. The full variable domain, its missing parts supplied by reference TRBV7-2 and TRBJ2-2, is GAGVSQSPSNKVTEKGKDVELRCDPISGHTALYWYRQSLGQGLEFLIYFQGNSAPDKSGLPSDRFSAERTGGSVSTLTIQRTQQEDSAVYLCASSLGSWVGVTGELFFGEGSRLTVL.